Here is one TCR beta chain with its context. Its antigen is unknown. Method: immunoSEQ multiplex PCR; TCRdb's copy keeps in-frame clones and lacks some. Found here are roughly 60,000 clones, 91% of them singletons; the top ten hold 10%. The sample originates from a study of PD-1 blockade in classical Hodgkin lymphoma. The sample's time point: cycle 4 day 1 (C4D1), after 6 weeks of nivolumab. Relapse was seen in all patients after autologous stem cell transplantation, and brentuximab vedotin exposure was variable. General study results and limits: CD8+ TCR diversity did not rise significantly by C4D1, unlike CD4+. Those achieving complete response showed baseline diversity like newly diagnosed patients.

The length of the CDR3 is 15 residues. Per the germline V gene, CDR1 is MNHEY and CDR2 is SVGAGI. V was cut by 5 bases and J by 0 bases, with 13 bases left in between. The receptor was derived from a human donor with classical Hodgkin lymphoma. The sequenced sample was peripheral blood mononuclear cells (PBMCs), obtained before the fourth cycle of nivolumab. The chain employs TRBV6-5 and TRBJ1-2; D gene ambiguous. CDR3 residues: CASSTSADTNYGYTF. The CDR3 nucleotides read TGTGCCAGCAGTACATCGGCTGACACTAACTATGGCTACACCTTC.